This T cell receptor (beta chain) was found in a study of T cell responses to AZD1222 COVID-19 vaccine. Study-level results: Sampling captured repertoires only after the peak T cell response. The donor cohort was predominantly white British with a female majority, and clonal diversity may have been underestimated. Only 5 or 6 people who got AZD1222 tested seropositive at baseline.

Clones were sequenced by immunoSEQ multiplex PCR, and TCRdb holds only the in-frame ones, with some missing. The sample shows approximately 110,000 clones, more than 80% of them seen only once. CDR1 and CDR2 from the germline V gene are MGHRA and YSYEKL. This CDR3 region has 16 residues. The V end lost 2 bases, the J end lost 0 bases, and 11 bases lay between the germline ends. Note on this clone: Its antigen is still unknown.

The material sequenced was peripheral blood, taken 28 days after the second AZD1222 dose. The chain is built from TRBV4-1 and TRBJ1-5; D not resolved. The TCR was taken from an adult who received the AZD1222 COVID-19 vaccine. CDR3 sequence: CASSQFGAVSNQPQHF. The CDR3 DNA reads TGCGCCAGCAGCCAATTTGGTGCGGTTAGCAATCAGCCCCAGCATTTT.